This T cell receptor (beta chain) comes out of a study of CD8+ T cells in alopecia areata. General study findings and limits: Clonality exceeded that of normal scalp in lesional scalp, most notably in alopecia totalis/universalis. Many expanded lesional clones persisted during tofacitinib (in both scalp and blood).

Treatment specified: oral pan-JAK inhibitor, 5-10 mg twice daily. Peripheral blood samples and lesional scalp punch biopsies were obtained from alopecia areata patients. TCR sequencing used cDNA made by reverse transcription of extracted RNA. The protocol was immunoSEQ multiplex PCR, while the TCRdb copy is restricted to in-frame clones and leaves out a portion. The table lists 150,000 to 200,000 clones, less than 70% of them singletons. As for this clone: Its matching antigen is unknown.

This sequence was found in a human donor with alopecia areata. Sequencing used CD4+ T cells sorted from blood, obtained at week 24, from a patient treated with tofacitinib.

The CDR3 nucleotides read TGTGCCAGCAGTGAAAATAGACAGTTTTGGTATGGCTACACCTTC. Its protein is CASSENRQFWYGYTF. The V call is TRBV2, the J call TRBJ1-2; the D gene is possibly TRBD1 (5 bases). V lost 2 bases to trimming and J lost 5 bases, with 15 bases between them. The CDR3 has 15 residues. Germline values: CDR1 SNHLY, CDR2 FYNNEI.